This TCR beta chain was sequenced during a study of chemoradiotherapy in HPV16-positive cancers. Study findings and constraints: In HPV16-positive patients, HPV-responsive T-cell expansion tracked better recurrence-free survival. During treatment, candidate HPV-specific clones and E7-related motifs expanded in tumor.

Method: immunoSEQ multiplex PCR; TCRdb's copy keeps in-frame clones and lacks some. The sample comprises around 30,000 clones, 80% to 90% of which are singletons, and approximately 3% rests with the top ten. The V end lost 5 bases, the J end lost 4 bases, and 11 bases lay between the germline ends. Germline V gene lookup returns CDR1 SGHVS and CDR2 FNYEAQ. The CDR3 runs 13 residues. Notes on this clone: Its target is not known.

The sample in question was blood, obtained from a patient who underwent chemoradiotherapy. This TCR was recovered from a human donor with HPV-associated anogenital cancer. The J gene is TRBJ1-1, the V gene TRBV7-6, with D perhaps matching TRBD1 (5 bases). The DNA for the CDR3 is TGTGCCAGCAGCAGAGGGGCCGGCACTGAAGCTTTCTTT. Amino acids: CASSRGAGTEAFF.